Following are 8 T cell receptor beta chains from one sample sequenced in a study of metastatic and nonmetastatic thyroid tumors (dated by TCRdb to about 2020). Library prep was done by PCR. The sequencing machine was an Illumina HiSeq 4000. TCRdb passed the public sequencing reads through fastp at Q25 and MiXCR, retaining productive beta sequences. The sample includes about 25,000 clones, with 20% to 25% observed a single time. Roughly 4.4% of the sample lies in the top ten. No patient had received any treatment before thyroid surgery. The sequenced sample was adjacent normal tissue. These receptors were obtained from a female donor with papillary thyroid cancer or a benign thyroid nodule (not recorded which). Some clones in this sample may be carry-over from other donors' samples.

Judged by abundance, this clone is medium-sized. This chain joins TRBV6-2 or TRBV6-3 and TRBJ2-7; TRBD2 matches at 8 bases. V dropped 3 bases and J dropped 2; count of bases not matched to a gene: 6. CDR1 and CDR2 from the germline V gene are MNHEY and SVGEGT. The CDR3 contains 15 residues. This CDR3 reads CASSYPGGRPYEQYF. In DNA, the CDR3 is TGTGCCAGCAGTTATCCGGGGGGGCGCCCCTACGAGCAGTACTTC.

The chain links TRBV7-8 to TRBJ1-4; TRBD1 aligns across 8 bases. The CDR3 length is 17 residues. After removal of 1 base from V and 7 bases from J, the junction contained 11 bases not matched to a gene. CDR1 is SGHVS and CDR2 is FQNEAQ in the germline V gene. Here the CDR3 reads CASSLVAGGVTSEKLFF. The CDR3 DNA follows: TGTGCCAGCAGCTTAGTTGCAGGGGGCGTAACCAGTGAAAAACTGTTTTTT.

The chain employs TRBV10-3 and TRBJ2-3; 11 bases agree with TRBD2. This CDR3 has 17 residues. V lost 2 bases, J lost 0 bases, and 4 bases stayed unmatched. Germline loops: CDR1 ENHRY, CDR2 SYGVKD. In DNA form, the CDR3 reads TGTGCCATCAGTGAGCTCCGGACTAGCGGGAGCACAGATACGCAGTATTTT. Its translation: CAISELRTSGSTDTQYF.

This clone came up many times. The J gene is TRBJ2-1, the V gene TRBV7-3; a weak D match, TRBD1 (5 bases). Germline assignment: CDR1 SGHTA and CDR2 FQGTGA. The CDR3 is 15 residues long. Trimming shortened V by 2 bases and J by 6 bases, and 14 bases separated the two germline ends. This CDR3 reads CASSLAAGWVNEQFF. The CDR3 nucleotides read TGTGCCAGCAGCTTAGCGGCAGGGTGGGTCAATGAGCAGTTCTTC.

Judged by abundance, this clone is medium-sized. J is TRBJ2-7 and V is TRBV28; D remains ambiguous. Trimming left V 3 bases short and J 4 bases short, with 7 bases between. The CDR3 runs 12 residues. CDR1 is MDHEN and CDR2 is SYDVKM in the germline V gene. The CDR3 here is CASSFRDYEQYF. The CDR3 coding sequence is TGTGCCAGCAGTTTTAGGGATTACGAGCAGTACTTC. Using reference TRBV28 and TRBJ2-7 for the parts outside the CDR3, the full variable domain is DVKVTQSSRYLVKRTGEKVFLECVQDMDHENMFWYRQDPGLGLRLIYFSYDVKMKEKGDIPEGYSVSREKKERFSLILESASTNQTSMYLCASSFRDYEQYFGPGTRLTVT.

The chain couples TRBV12-3 or TRBV12-4 to TRBJ1-1; D might be TRBD1 (6 bases). Trimming removed 2 bases from V and 7 bases from J, with 17 bases in between. The CDR3 contains 15 residues. CDR3 DNA: TGTGCCAGCAGTTTACGGGGTCCGGACAGTTATGAAGCTTTCTTT. Translated: CASSLRGPDSYEAFF.

Only a few counts were recorded for this clone. The chain joins TRBV19 to TRBJ1-1; D is uncertain. Germline CDR1 and CDR2: LNHDA and SQIVND (reference sequence). The CDR3 is 12 residues long. Deletions cut 8 bases from V and 3 bases from J, with 10 bases between. CDR3 in DNA: TGTGCCAGTCTCAGGTTGGACACTGAAGCTTTCTTT. This sequence encodes CASLRLDTEAFF.

This clone showed up just a few times. J is TRBJ2-1 and V is TRBV6-2 or TRBV6-3, with D perhaps given as TRBD1 or TRBD2 (6 bases each). Germline loops: CDR1 MNHEY, CDR2 SVGEGT. Trimming removed 2 bases at V and 4 bases at J, with 15 bases between. The CDR3 is 16 amino acids. CDR3 protein: CASSYRRGTPYNEQFF. CDR3 in DNA: TGTGCCAGCAGTTACCGGAGGGGGACACCATACAATGAGCAGTTCTTC.